The 17 T cell receptor beta chains below all came from one sample that was sequenced in a study of graft-versus-host responses after intestinal transplantation. TCRdb's copy holds only in-frame clones and misses some; the assay was immunoSEQ multiplex PCR. Of tens of thousands of clones listed, 80% to 95% were seen once; the top ten hold approximately 6.9%. The source was bone marrow, collected almost 750 days after intestinal transplantation. These receptors all stem from a human patient who received an intestinal transplant, so some T cells may come from the graft donor.

As regards this clone: Other DNA sequences in this sample translate to the same CDR3. The chain has TRBV9 and TRBJ2-1, with 9 bases aligning to TRBD1. Germline lookup yields CDR1 SGDLS and CDR2 YYNGEE. V lost 0 bases and J lost 6; bases outside the gene matches: 1. The CDR3 covers 14 residues. CDR3 loop: CASSVGGQGNEQFF. The CDR3 DNA reads as TGTGCCAGCAGCGTAGGGGGACAGGGCAATGAGCAGTTCTTC.

This clone appeared a single time. The rearrangement joins TRBV5-1 to TRBJ1-1, with 7 bases lining up with TRBD1. V lost 2 bases to trimming and J lost 4 bases; unmatched junction nucleotides: 2. The CDR3 sequence is 13 residues long. Germline V gene sequence: CDR1 SGHRS, CDR2 YFSETQ. CDR3 in amino acids: CASSLQGSTEAFF. The CDR3 nucleotides are TGCGCCAGCAGCTTACAGGGGAGCACTGAAGCTTTCTTT.

The chain has TRBV7-3 and TRBJ1-6; possibly TRBD1 for D (5 bases). From germline, CDR1 is SGHTA and CDR2 FQGTGA. Between the trimmed V and J ends, which lost 2 bases and 6 bases, there was a span of 11 bases. This CDR3 spans 15 amino acids. The CDR3 sequence is CASSLEVRANSPLHF. The CDR3 region has the DNA TGTGCCAGCAGCTTAGAGGTCAGGGCTAATTCACCCCTCCACTTT.

In DNA form, the CDR3 reads TGCGCCAGCAAAGGTGAAGGGGACTATGGCTACACCTTC. Its translation: CASKGEGDYGYTF. The V gene is TRBV10-1, the J gene TRBJ1-2, with D tentatively TRBD1 (5 bases). Trimming stripped 7 bases from V and 3 bases from J, with 12 bases between. Germline V gene sequence: CDR1 WNHNN, CDR2 SYGVQD (reference sequence). CDR3 length: 13 amino acids.

The CDR3 loop is CASSVGRGGGYEQYF. The CDR3 DNA reads as TGTGCCAGCAGCGTAGGGCGGGGGGGCGGCTACGAGCAGTACTTC. The chain is built from TRBV9 and TRBJ2-7, with 9 nucleotides matching TRBD2. Germline values: CDR1 SGDLS, CDR2 YYNGEE. This CDR3 spans 15 amino acids. The ends lost 0 bases at V and 3 bases at J; junction bases unmatched: 4.

This chain links TRBV6-5 with TRBJ2-2; D is perhaps TRBD1 or TRBD2 (7 bases each). Trimming cost V 7 bases and J 6 bases, with 15 bases left between them. The CDR3 has 14 residues. Germline CDR1 MNHEY, CDR2 SVGAGI. The CDR3: CASTARGRAGELFF. CDR3 bases: TGTGCCAGCACTGCCAGGGGGAGGGCCGGGGAGCTGTTTTTT.

The rearrangement links TRBV7-9 to TRBJ2-7, with D possibly being TRBD2 (6 bases). Germline V gene sequence: CDR1 SEHNR, CDR2 FQNEAQ (reference sequence). The V end was cut by 1 base, the J end by 2 bases, with 12 bases between. The CDR3 is 15 residues long. CDR3 amino acids: CASSLGREFTYEQYF. Here the CDR3 DNA reads TGTGCCAGCAGCTTAGGCCGGGAGTTTACCTACGAGCAGTACTTC.

Points on this clone: A read error may account for a junction end that differs from germline. The chain is built from TRBV6-5 and TRBJ2-1, with TRBD1 identical over 9 bases. Germline CDR1 reads MNHEY; CDR2 reads SVGAGI. This CDR3 comprises 15 residues. Here the CDR3 DNA reads TGTGCCATCAGTCCCGGGACAGGGACTGTCAATGAGCAGTTCTTC. Encoded protein: CAISPGTGTVNEQFF.

The chain uses TRBV6-5 and TRBJ2-3; 10 bases are a match to TRBD2. This CDR3 contains 15 residues. V dropped 5 bases and J dropped 1; count of bases not matched to a gene: 3. Germline V gene data show CDR1 as MNHEY and CDR2 as SVGAGI. The DNA for the CDR3 is TGTGCCAGCAGTCCTCTAGCGGGGGGCACAGATACGCAGTATTTT. This translates into CASSPLAGGTDTQYF.

In DNA form, the CDR3 reads TGTGCCAGTAGTTTACCGGGACTAGGTGCCTACAATGAGCAGTTCTTC. Its protein product is CASSLPGLGAYNEQFF. V usage is TRBV19 and J usage is TRBJ2-1; 8 bases match TRBD2. CDR1 and CDR2 from the germline V gene are LNHDA and SQIVND (reference sequence). The CDR3 is made up of 16 amino acids. The V gene end was trimmed by 5 bases and the J gene end by 2 bases; junction bases not matched to a gene: 8.

In the case of this clone: Other DNA sequences in the same sample also yield this CDR3. The J gene is TRBJ2-3, the V gene TRBV28; D is perhaps TRBD2 (5 bases). The CDR3 runs to 14 residues. The V end was cut by 8 bases, the J end by 1 base, with 13 bases between. Germline CDR1 reads MDHEN; CDR2 reads SYDVKM. CDR3 sequence reads: CASCPDFGTDTQYF. DNA of the CDR3: TGTGCCAGCTGCCCGGACTTCGGCACAGATACGCAGTATTTT.

V usage is TRBV30 and J usage is TRBJ1-2, with TRBD1 as a possible D gene (6 bases). The CDR3 runs 16 residues. The ends were cut back, 2 bases at V and 0 bases at J, with 16 bases in the middle. Germline CDR1 reads GTSNPN; CDR2 reads SVGIG (reference sequence). DNA of the CDR3: TGTGCCTGGAGTTATTGGGGGCCTATTACTAACTATGGCTACACCTTC. This gives the protein CAWSYWGPITNYGYTF.

CDR3 residues: CASSIWAGVGYEQYF. The CDR3 DNA reads as TGTGCCAGTAGTATCTGGGCGGGAGTCGGCTACGAGCAGTACTTC. V and J are TRBV19 and TRBJ2-7, with 7 bases identical to TRBD2. The germline V gene has CDR1 LNHDA and CDR2 SQIVND (reference sequence). V gave up 3 bases and J gave up 3 bases; unmatched junction bases: 8. The CDR3 contains 15 residues.

This clone appeared once. This chain links TRBV6-6 with TRBJ2-5, with TRBD2 as a possible D gene (6 bases). V was cut by 2 bases and J by 5 bases, with 18 bases left in between. The CDR3 consists of 16 residues. CDR1 and CDR2 (germline): MNHNY, SVGAGI (reference sequence). Written as DNA, the CDR3 is TGTGCCAGCAGTTACCCGGGACTCCACGGGTCCGAGACCCAGTACTTC. Translated: CASSYPGLHGSETQYF.

The sample holds one count of this clone. The chain is built from TRBV27 and TRBJ2-7; D is ambiguous. From germline, CDR1 is MNHEY and CDR2 SMNVEV (reference sequence). The germline V and J ends were trimmed by 3 bases and 6 bases, with 6 bases remaining between them. This CDR3 has 11 residues. CDR3 protein: CASSLGSEQYF. The CDR3, as DNA: TGTGCCAGCAGTTTGGGCTCCGAGCAGTACTTC.

This clone appeared a single time. The junction differs from germline at one of its ends, possibly a read error. V is TRBV6-5 and J is TRBJ1-2; 8 bases agree with TRBD1. This CDR3 comprises 14 residues. Germline-derived CDR1 and CDR2 are MNHEY and SVGAGI. CDR3 loop: CANSYRQGREGYTF. The CDR3 coding sequence is TGTGCCAACAGTTATCGACAGGGGAGAGAAGGCTACACCTTC.

The chain joins TRBV4-1 to TRBJ2-1; 9 positions agree with TRBD2. Per germline, CDR1 MGHRA and CDR2 YSYEKL. The CDR3 loop spans 16 amino acids. The ends lost 1 base at V and 3 bases at J; junction bases unmatched: 4. The CDR3 nucleotides are TGCGCCAGCAGCCAAGTGGCGACTAGCGGCTACAATGAGCAGTTCTTC. Translated, it gives CASSQVATSGYNEQFF.